The 26 T cell receptor beta chains given below trace back to one sample, sequenced in a study of CXCR3-negative and CXCR3-positive naive CD8 T cells. Researchers prepared the TRB cDNA libraries using 5' RACE with UMI labels. TCRdb re-called the 5' RACE reads, yielding one record per CDR3 amino acid sequence without DNA. The sample data list tens of thousands of distinct CDR3 sequences. The sample consisted of naive CXCR3- CD8+ T cells from blood. The subset here: CD45RO-CCR7+CD27+CD95- naive CD8+ T cells lacking CXCR3 (TNR3-). Receptors were obtained from a human donor in good health. Some clones in this sample may be carry-over from other donors' samples.

The V gene is TRBV28, the J gene TRBJ2-7; TCRdb indicates TRBD1, and absent DNA this call remains unverified. This CDR3 is 16 amino acids long. Per germline, CDR1 MDHEN and CDR2 SYDVKM. This chain's CDR3 is CASSLWGAGDKGEQYF.

The gene calls are TRBV7-9 and TRBJ1-6; TCRdb's assignment of TRBD1 cannot be checked, as there is no DNA. The length of the CDR3 is 18 residues. From germline, CDR1 is SEHNR and CDR2 FQNEAQ (reference sequence). The CDR3 protein is CASSLAKQGATYNSPLHF.

The V and J genes are TRBV5-1 and TRBJ2-1. The length of the CDR3 is 13 residues. CDR1 and CDR2 from the germline V gene are SGHRS and YFSETQ. CDR3 sequence reads: CASSLFRESEQFF.

The chain employs TRBV5-1 and TRBJ1-2; TCRdb calls TRBD1, which cannot be checked without DNA. CDR1 is SGHRS and CDR2 is YFSETQ in the germline V gene. The CDR3 has 15 amino acids. The CDR3 spells CASSLWGVANYGYTF.

The V gene is TRBV28, the J gene TRBJ2-7; the TCRdb D gene call, TRBD1, has no DNA to confirm it. This CDR3 region has 13 residues. The V gene's germline CDR1 is MDHEN and CDR2 SYDVKM. CDR3 residues: CASSSHPLNPPYF.

This chain uses TRBV7-9 with TRBJ2-7; the TRBD1 assignment by TCRdb is unverifiable without DNA. CDR3 size: 16 residues. Looked up from germline, CDR1 is SEHNR and CDR2 is FQNEAQ (reference sequence). The CDR3 protein is CASSAIDRGITYEQYF.

The rearrangement uses TRBV3-1 and TRBJ2-2; TCRdb lists TRBD1, though no DNA is available to test this call. The CDR3 extends over 15 amino acids. Per the germline V gene, CDR1 is LGHDT and CDR2 is YNNKEL (reference sequence). CDR3: CASSQEGRSTGELFF.

The CDR3 sequence: CASSLEPSGNEQFF. The chain employs TRBV7-2 and TRBJ2-1; the D gene TCRdb calls, TRBD2, cannot be checked with no DNA. Germline V CDR1 and CDR2: SGHTA, FQGNSA. The CDR3 spans 14 residues.

This chain joins TRBV7-9 and TRBJ1-1. Germline values: CDR1 SEHNR, CDR2 FQNEAQ (reference sequence). The CDR3 contains 15 residues. The CDR3 region is CAIPSSGDFGTEAFF. The full variable domain, rest sourced from reference TRBV7-9 and TRBJ1-1, is DTGVSQNPRHKITKRGQNVTFRCDPISEHNRLYWYRQTLGQGPEFLTYFQNEAQLEKSRLLSDRFSAERPKGSFSTLEIQRTEQGDSAMYLCAIPSSGDFGTEAFFGQGTRLTVV.

The chain carries TRBV15 and TRBJ1-2; TCRdb's D call, TRBD1, is unchecked because there is no DNA. CDR3 size: 15 residues. CDR1 is LNHNV and CDR2 is YYDKDF in the germline V gene (reference sequence). The CDR3 protein is CATSRGTRGNYGYTF.

V gene TRBV20-1 combines with J gene TRBJ2-1; TCRdb indicates TRBD2, and absent DNA this call remains unverified. Germline V gives CDR1 DFQATT, CDR2 SNEGSKA (reference sequence). This CDR3 region has 17 residues. CDR3: CSARTPIQWELGNEQFF.

This chain links TRBV7-9 with TRBJ1-1. This CDR3 comprises 11 residues. CDR1 is SEHNR, CDR2 FQNEAQ, per germline (reference sequence). The CDR3 region is CASWNGGLAFF.

In terms of frequency, this clonotype is medium-sized. This chain links TRBV29-1 with TRBJ2-2; TCRdb names TRBD1, which stays unverified in the absence of DNA. The CDR3 is 15 residues long. Germline CDR1 SQVTM, CDR2 ANQGSEA. CDR3 sequence reads: CSVSGVDGDTGELFF.

This chain joins TRBV7-6 and TRBJ2-1; TCRdb reports TRBD1, a call that lacks DNA to check it against. Germline values: CDR1 SGHVS, CDR2 FNYEAQ. This CDR3 region has 15 residues. The CDR3 here is CASSPGGSSYNEQFF.

V gene TRBV28 combines with J gene TRBJ2-7; TCRdb names TRBD1, which stays unverified in the absence of DNA. CDR1 MDHEN and CDR2 SYDVKM come from the germline V gene. This CDR3 spans 14 amino acids. The CDR3 sequence is CASSLSGGRYEQYF.

The chain recombines TRBV29-1 with TRBJ1-1; lacking DNA, the TRBD1 call made by TCRdb goes unchecked. Germline CDR1 is SQVTM and CDR2 is ANQGSEA. The CDR3 loop spans 14 amino acids. The CDR3 spells CSVDVGEVRTEAFF.

The V call is TRBV27, the J call TRBJ2-7; checking the TCRdb D call of TRBD2 is not possible without DNA. The V gene's germline CDR1 is MNHEY and CDR2 SMNVEV (reference sequence). The CDR3 totals 12 residues. The CDR3: CASSSLASPSYF.

The CDR3 is CSATGLADYNEQFF. V gene TRBV20-1 combines with J gene TRBJ2-1; checking the TCRdb D call of TRBD2 is not possible without DNA. Germline loops: CDR1 DFQATT, CDR2 SNEGSKA (reference sequence). The CDR3 loop spans 14 amino acids.

The chain carries TRBV7-9 and TRBJ2-5. The germline gives CDR1 SEHNR, CDR2 FQNEAQ (reference sequence). The CDR3 consists of 13 residues. The CDR3 sequence: CASSLLGQETQYF.

The chain recombines TRBV29-1 with TRBJ2-7. In germline, CDR1 is SQVTM, CDR2 ANQGSEA. The length of the CDR3 is 12 residues. The CDR3 loop is CSVVGSSYEQYF.

J is TRBJ2-3 and V is TRBV15; there is no DNA to check the TCRdb D call of TRBD2. CDR1 is LNHNV, CDR2 YYDKDF, per germline (reference sequence). The CDR3 has 15 residues. CDR3 loop: CATSRGGNSDDTQYF.

The chain is built from TRBV3-2 and TRBJ1-1. TRBV3-2 is a pseudogene. The CDR3 extends over 13 amino acids. CDR3 loop: CASSQGWGTEAFF.

The rearrangement joins TRBV27 to TRBJ2-7. Germline values: CDR1 MNHEY, CDR2 SMNVEV (reference sequence). This CDR3 contains 13 residues. CDR3 amino acids: CVTGARSSYEQYF.

The V and J genes are TRBV29-1 and TRBJ1-1. This CDR3 contains 14 residues. Germline CDR1 reads SQVTM; CDR2 reads ANQGSEA. The CDR3 reads CSVEYRSSNTEAFF. Complete variable domain (other parts from reference TRBV29-1 and TRBJ1-1): SAVISQKPSRDICQRGTSLTIQCQVDSQVTMMFWYRQQPGQSLTLIATANQGSEATYESGFVIDKFPISRPNLTFSTLTVSNMSPEDSSIYLCSVEYRSSNTEAFFGQGTRLTVV.

The chain links TRBV2 to TRBJ2-7. The germline V gene has CDR1 SNHLY and CDR2 FYNNEI. The CDR3 runs to 12 residues. CDR3 loop: CATRPGAYEQYF. The variable domain in full, completed from reference TRBV2 and TRBJ2-7, reads EPEVTQTPSHQVTQMGQEVILRCVPISNHLYFYWYRQILGQKVEFLVSFYNNEISEKSEIFDDQFSVERPDGSNFTLKIRSTKLEDSAMYFCATRPGAYEQYFGPGTRLTVT.

V gene TRBV10-3 combines with J gene TRBJ2-3. The germline V gene has CDR1 ENHRY and CDR2 SYGVKD. This CDR3 has 14 residues. CDR3 protein: CAIAWQESTDTQYF.